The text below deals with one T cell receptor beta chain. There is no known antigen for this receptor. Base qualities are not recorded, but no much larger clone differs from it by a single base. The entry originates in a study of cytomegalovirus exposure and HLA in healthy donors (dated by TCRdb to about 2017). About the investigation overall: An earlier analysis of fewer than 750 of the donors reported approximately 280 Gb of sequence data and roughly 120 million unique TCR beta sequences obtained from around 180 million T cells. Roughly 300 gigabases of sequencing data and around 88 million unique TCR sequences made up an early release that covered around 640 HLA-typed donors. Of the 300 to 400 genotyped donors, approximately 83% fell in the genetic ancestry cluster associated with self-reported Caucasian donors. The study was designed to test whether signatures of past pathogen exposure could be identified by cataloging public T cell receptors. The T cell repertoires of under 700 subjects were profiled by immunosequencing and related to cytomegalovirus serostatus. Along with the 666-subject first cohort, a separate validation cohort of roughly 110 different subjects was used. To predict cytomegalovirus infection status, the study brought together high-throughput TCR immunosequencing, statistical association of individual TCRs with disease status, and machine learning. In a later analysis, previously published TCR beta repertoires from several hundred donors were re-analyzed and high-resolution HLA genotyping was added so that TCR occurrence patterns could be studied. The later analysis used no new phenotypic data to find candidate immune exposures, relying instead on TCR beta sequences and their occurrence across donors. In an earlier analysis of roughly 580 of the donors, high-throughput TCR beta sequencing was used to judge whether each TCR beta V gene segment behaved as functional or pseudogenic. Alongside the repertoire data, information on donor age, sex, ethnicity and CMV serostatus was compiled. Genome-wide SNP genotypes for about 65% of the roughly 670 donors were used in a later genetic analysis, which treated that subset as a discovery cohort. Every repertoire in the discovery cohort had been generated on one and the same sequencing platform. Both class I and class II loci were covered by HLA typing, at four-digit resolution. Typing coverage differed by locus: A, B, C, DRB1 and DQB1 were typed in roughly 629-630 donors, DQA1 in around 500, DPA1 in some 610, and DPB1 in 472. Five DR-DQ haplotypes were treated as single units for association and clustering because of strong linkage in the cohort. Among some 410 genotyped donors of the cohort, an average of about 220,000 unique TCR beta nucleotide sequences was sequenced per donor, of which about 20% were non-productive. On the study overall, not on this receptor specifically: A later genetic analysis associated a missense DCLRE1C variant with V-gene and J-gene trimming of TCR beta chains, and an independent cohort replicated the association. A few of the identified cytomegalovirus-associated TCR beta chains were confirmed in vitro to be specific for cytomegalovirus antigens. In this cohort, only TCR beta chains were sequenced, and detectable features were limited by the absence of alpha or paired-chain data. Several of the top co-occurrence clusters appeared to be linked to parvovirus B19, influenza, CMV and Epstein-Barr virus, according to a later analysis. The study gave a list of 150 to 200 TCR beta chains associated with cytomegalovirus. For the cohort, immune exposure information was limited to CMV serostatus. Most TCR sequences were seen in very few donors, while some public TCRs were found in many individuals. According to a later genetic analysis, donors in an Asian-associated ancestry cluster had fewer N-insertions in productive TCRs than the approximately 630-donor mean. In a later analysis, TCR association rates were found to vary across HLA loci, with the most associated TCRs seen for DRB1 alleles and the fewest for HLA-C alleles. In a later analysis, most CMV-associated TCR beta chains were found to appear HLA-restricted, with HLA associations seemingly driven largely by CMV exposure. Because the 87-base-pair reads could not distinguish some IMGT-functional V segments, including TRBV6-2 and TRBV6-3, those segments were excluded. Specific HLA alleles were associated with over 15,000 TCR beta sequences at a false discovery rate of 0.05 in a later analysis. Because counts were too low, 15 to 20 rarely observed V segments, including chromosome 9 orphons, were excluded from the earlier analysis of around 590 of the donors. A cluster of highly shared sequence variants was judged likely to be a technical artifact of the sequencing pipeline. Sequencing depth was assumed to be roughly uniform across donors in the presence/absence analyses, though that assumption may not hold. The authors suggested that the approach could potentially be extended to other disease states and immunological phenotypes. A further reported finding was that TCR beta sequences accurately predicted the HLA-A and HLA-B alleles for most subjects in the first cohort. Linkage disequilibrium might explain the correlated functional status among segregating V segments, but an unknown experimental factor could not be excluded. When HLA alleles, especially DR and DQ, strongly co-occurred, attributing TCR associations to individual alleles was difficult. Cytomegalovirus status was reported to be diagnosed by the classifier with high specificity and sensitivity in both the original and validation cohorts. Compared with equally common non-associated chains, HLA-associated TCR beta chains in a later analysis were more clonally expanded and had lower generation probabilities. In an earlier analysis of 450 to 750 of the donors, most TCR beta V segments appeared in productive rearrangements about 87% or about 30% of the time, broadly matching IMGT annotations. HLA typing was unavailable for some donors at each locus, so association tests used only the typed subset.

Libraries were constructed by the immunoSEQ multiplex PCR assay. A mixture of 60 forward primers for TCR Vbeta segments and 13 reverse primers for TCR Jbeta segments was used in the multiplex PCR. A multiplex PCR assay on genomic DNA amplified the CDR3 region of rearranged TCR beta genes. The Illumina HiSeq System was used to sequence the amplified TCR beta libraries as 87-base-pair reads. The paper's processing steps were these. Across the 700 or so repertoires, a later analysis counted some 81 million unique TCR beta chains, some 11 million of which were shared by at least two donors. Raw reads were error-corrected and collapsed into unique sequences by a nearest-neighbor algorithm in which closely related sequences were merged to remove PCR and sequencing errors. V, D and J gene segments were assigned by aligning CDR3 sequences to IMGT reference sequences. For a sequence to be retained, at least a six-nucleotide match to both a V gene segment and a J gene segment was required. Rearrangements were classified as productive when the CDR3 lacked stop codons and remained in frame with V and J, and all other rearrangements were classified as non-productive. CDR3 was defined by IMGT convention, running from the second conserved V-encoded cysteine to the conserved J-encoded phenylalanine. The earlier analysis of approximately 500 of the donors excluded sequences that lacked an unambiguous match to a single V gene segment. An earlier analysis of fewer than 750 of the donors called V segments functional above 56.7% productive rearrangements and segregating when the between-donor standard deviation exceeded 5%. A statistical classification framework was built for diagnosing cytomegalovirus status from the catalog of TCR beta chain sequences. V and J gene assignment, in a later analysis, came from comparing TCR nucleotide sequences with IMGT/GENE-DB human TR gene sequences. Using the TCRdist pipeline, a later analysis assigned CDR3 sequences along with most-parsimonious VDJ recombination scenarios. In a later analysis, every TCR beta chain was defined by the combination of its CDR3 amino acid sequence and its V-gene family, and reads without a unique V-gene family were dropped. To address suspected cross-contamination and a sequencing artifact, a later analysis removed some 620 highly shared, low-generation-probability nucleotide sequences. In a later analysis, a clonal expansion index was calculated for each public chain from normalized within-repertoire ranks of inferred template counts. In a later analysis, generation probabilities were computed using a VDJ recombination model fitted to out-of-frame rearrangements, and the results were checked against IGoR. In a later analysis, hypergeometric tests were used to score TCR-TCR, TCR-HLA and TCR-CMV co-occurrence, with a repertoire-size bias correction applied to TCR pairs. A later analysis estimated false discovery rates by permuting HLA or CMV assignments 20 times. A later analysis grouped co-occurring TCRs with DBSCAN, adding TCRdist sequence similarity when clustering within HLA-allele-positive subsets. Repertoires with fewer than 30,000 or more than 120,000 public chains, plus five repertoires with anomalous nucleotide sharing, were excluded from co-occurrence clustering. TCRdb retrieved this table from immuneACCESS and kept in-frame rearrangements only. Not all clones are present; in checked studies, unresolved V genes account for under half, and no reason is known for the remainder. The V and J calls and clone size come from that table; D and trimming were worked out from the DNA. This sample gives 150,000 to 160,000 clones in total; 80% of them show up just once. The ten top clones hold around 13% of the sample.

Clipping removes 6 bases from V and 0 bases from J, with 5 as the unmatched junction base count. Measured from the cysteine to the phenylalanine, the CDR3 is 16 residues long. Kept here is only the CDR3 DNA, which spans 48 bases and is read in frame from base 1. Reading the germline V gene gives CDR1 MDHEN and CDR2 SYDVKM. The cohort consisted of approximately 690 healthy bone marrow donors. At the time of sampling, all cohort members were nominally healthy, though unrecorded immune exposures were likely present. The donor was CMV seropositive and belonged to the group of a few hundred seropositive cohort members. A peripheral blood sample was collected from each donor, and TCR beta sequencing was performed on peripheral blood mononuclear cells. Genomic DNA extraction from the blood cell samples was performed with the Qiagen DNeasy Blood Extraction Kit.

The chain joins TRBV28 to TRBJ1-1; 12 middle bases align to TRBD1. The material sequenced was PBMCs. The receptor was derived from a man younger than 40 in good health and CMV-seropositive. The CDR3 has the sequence CASRRGQGALNTEAFF. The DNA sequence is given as TGTGCCAGCAGACGGGGACAGGGGGCTTTGAACACTGAAGCTTTCTTT.